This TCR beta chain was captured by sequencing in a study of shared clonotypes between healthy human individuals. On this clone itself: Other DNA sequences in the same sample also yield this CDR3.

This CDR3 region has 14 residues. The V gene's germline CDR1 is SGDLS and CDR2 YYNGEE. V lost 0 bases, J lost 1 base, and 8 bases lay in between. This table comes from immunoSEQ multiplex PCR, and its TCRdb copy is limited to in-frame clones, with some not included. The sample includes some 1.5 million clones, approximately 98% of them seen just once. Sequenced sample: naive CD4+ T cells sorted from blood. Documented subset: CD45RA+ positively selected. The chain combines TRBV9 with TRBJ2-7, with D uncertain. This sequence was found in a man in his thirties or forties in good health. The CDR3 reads CASSVGVVSYEQYF. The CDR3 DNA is TGTGCCAGCAGCGTAGGTGTGGTATCCTACGAGCAGTACTTC.